Below are 27 T cell receptor beta chains sequenced from a single sample in a study of blood T cell repertoires in COVID-19. Sequencing used immunoSEQ multiplex PCR; TCRdb keeps in-frame clones, though not all of them. In the table there are about 43,000 clones, 82% of which are singletons. Sequencing was done on a sample of peripheral blood. Source of these receptors: a woman aged 55 to 70 with acute or convalescent COVID-19.

The chain recombines TRBV6-5 with TRBJ1-4; D is uncertain. V lost 6 bases, J lost 4 bases, and 9 bases lay in between. This CDR3 contains 13 residues. Germline CDR1 is MNHEY and CDR2 is SVGAGI. The CDR3 spells CASRTGINEKLFF. The CDR3 DNA follows: TGTGCCAGCAGAACGGGAATTAATGAAAAACTGTTTTTT.

V and J are TRBV6-1 and TRBJ1-2, with D possibly matching TRBD1 (5 bases). V was shortened by 2 bases and J by 8 bases, with 18 bases between the two germline ends. The CDR3 is made up of 15 amino acids. Germline V CDR1 and CDR2: MNHNS, SASEGT. CDR3 residues: CASSESGQANRGYTF. The CDR3 DNA reads TGTGCCAGCAGTGAAAGCGGGCAGGCCAACAGGGGCTACACCTTC.

J is TRBJ1-3 and V is TRBV4-2; D is ambiguous. Germline CDR1 is LGHNA and CDR2 is YNFKEQ. V dropped 0 bases and J dropped 8 bases, with 14 bases sitting between them. The CDR3 is 15 amino acids. CDR3 sequence reads: CASSQDDGHPYTIYF. The CDR3 nucleotides are TGTGCCAGCAGCCAAGATGATGGCCACCCCTACACCATATATTTT.

The chain recombines TRBV7-3 with TRBJ2-3; possible D gene TRBD1, 5 bases. The germline V and J ends were trimmed by 5 bases and 3 bases, with 12 bases remaining between them. Germline CDR1 SGHTA, CDR2 FQGTGA. The CDR3 sequence is 14 residues long. The CDR3 sequence: CASSPQGTTDTQYF. The CDR3 DNA is TGTGCCAGCAGCCCCCAGGGAACGACAGATACGCAGTATTTT.

V and J are TRBV4-3 and TRBJ1-2; 7 nucleotides agree with TRBD1. Trimming took 3 bases from V and 8 from J; bases not matched to a gene: 3. CDR3 size: 12 residues. The germline CDR1 and CDR2 sequences are LGHNA and YSLEER. The CDR3 bases are TGCGCCAGCAGCCAGGGACAGATGGGCTACACCTTC. Protein sequence: CASSQGQMGYTF.

The V gene is TRBV6-5, the J gene TRBJ1-6; D is possibly TRBD1 (6 bases). Germline CDR1 is MNHEY and CDR2 is SVGAGI. The V end was cut by 7 bases, the J end by 7 bases, with 14 bases between. The length of the CDR3 is 14 residues. The CDR3 DNA is TGTGCCAGCACCCCCGGGGGGCGAAATTCACCCCTCCACTTT. Amino acid sequence: CASTPGGRNSPLHF.

This chain joins TRBV20-1 and TRBJ2-1, with TRBD1 matching 7 bases. The CDR3 totals 11 residues. Germline lookup yields CDR1 DFQATT and CDR2 SNEGSKA (reference sequence). V lost 6 bases and J lost 7; bases outside the gene matches: 3. CDR3 DNA sequence: TGCAGTGCACCGGACAGGAATGAGCAGTTCTTC. This translates into CSAPDRNEQFF.

The V call is TRBV10-3, the J call TRBJ2-3; no firm D call. CDR1 and CDR2 from the germline V gene are ENHRY and SYGVKD. The length of the CDR3 is 15 residues. V lost 0 bases, J lost 2 bases, and 9 bases lay in between. CDR3 protein: CAISESLILTDTQYF. The DNA of the CDR3 is TGTGCCATCAGTGAGTCGCTTATACTCACAGATACGCAGTATTTT.

The chain combines TRBV10-3 with TRBJ1-4; 9 bases match TRBD1. CDR3 size: 14 residues. The V and J ends lost 6 bases and 5 bases, in that order; junction bases with no gene match: 4. Looked up from germline, CDR1 is ENHRY and CDR2 is SYGVKD. CDR3 loop: CAISRTGDNEKLFF. CDR3 coding DNA: TGTGCCATCAGCCGGACAGGGGACAATGAAAAACTGTTTTTT.

The chain has TRBV3-1 (or the pseudogene TRBV3-2) and TRBJ1-1; possible D gene TRBD1, 6 bases. Deletions cut 4 bases from V and 1 base from J, with 10 bases between. Germline V CDR1 and CDR2: LGHDT, YNNKEL (reference sequence). The CDR3 length is 14 residues. This chain's CDR3 is CASSPRTANTEAFF. CDR3 bases: TGTGCCAGCAGCCCTCGGACAGCGAACACTGAAGCTTTCTTT.

This clone has only a few counts. The chain is built from TRBV15 and TRBJ2-2; 7 positions match TRBD1. Germline loops: CDR1 LNHNV, CDR2 YYDKDF (reference sequence). CDR3 size: 16 residues. The junction had 7 bases not matched to a gene; V was cut back by 4 bases and J by 2 bases. CDR3 sequence: CATSTTGVVNTGELFF. In DNA form, the CDR3 reads TGTGCCACCAGCACCACAGGGGTGGTAAACACCGGGGAGCTGTTTTTT.

The chain recombines TRBV9 with TRBJ2-7; tentatively, D is TRBD2 (6 bases). The length of the CDR3 is 18 residues. Trimming took off 0 bases at V and 3 bases at J, with 22 bases between the two ends. Germline assignment: CDR1 SGDLS and CDR2 YYNGEE. CDR3 protein: CASSVGRMTSGVIYEQYF. The CDR3 DNA reads as TGTGCCAGCAGCGTAGGGAGAATGACTAGTGGGGTAATCTACGAGCAGTACTTC.

V gene TRBV29-1 combines with J gene TRBJ1-2; a weak D match, TRBD1 (5 bases). The V and J ends lost 1 base and 2 bases respectively, with 11 bases between them. The germline V gene encodes CDR1 SQVTM and CDR2 ANQGSEA. CDR3 length: 14 residues. The CDR3 region is CSVEARAWNYGYTF. Here the CDR3 DNA reads TGCAGCGTTGAAGCCAGGGCCTGGAACTATGGCTACACCTTC.

The chain carries TRBV4-3 and TRBJ1-1, with D possibly matching TRBD1 (6 bases). The CDR3 is made up of 15 amino acids. Germline V gene sequence: CDR1 LGHNA, CDR2 YSLEER. Trimming pared 0 bases from V and 6 bases from J, leaving 14 bases between. The CDR3 sequence is CASSQDVGGWSEAFF. In nucleotides, the CDR3 is TGCGCCAGCAGCCAAGATGTAGGGGGTTGGTCTGAAGCTTTCTTT.

This clone has more than one count but fewer than ten. The CDR3 sequence: CASSINGQGNGYTF. The CDR3 DNA follows: TGTGCCAGTAGTATAAACGGCCAGGGTAATGGCTACACCTTC. The rearrangement links TRBV19 to TRBJ1-2, with D perhaps TRBD1 (5 bases). V was clipped by 2 bases and J by 6 bases, with 13 bases between them. CDR1 is LNHDA, CDR2 SQIVND, per germline (reference sequence). The CDR3 spans 14 residues.

This chain connects TRBV4-2 to TRBJ2-3, with 13 bases lining up with TRBD2. The CDR3 is 17 residues long. Looked up from germline, CDR1 is LGHNA and CDR2 is YNFKEQ. V shed 0 bases, J shed 2 bases, and the junction held 2 bases outside the gene matches. This CDR3 reads CASSQEGTSGDTDTQYF. CDR3 nucleotides: TGTGCCAGCAGCCAAGAGGGGACTAGCGGGGACACAGATACGCAGTATTTT.

This rearrangement joins TRBV27 to TRBJ2-1; 14 positions agree with TRBD2. Trimming at V came to 2 bases and at J to 6 bases, leaving 0 bases not matched to a gene. The germline gives CDR1 MNHEY, CDR2 SMNVEV (reference sequence). The CDR3 totals 15 residues. The CDR3 loop is CASSLGTSGGNEQFF. CDR3 DNA: TGTGCCAGCAGTTTAGGGACTAGCGGGGGCAATGAGCAGTTCTTC.

This rearrangement joins TRBV27 to TRBJ2-3; 8 positions agree with TRBD2. This CDR3 spans 15 amino acids. Per the germline V gene, CDR1 is MNHEY and CDR2 is SMNVEV (reference sequence). V shed 6 bases and J 2 bases; nucleotides not matched to a gene: 7. DNA for the CDR3: TGTGCCAGCAGACGGGGGGGCCTGGACACAGATACGCAGTATTTT. Encoded protein: CASRRGGLDTDTQYF.

V is TRBV30 and J is TRBJ2-1, with 9 bases fitting TRBD1. Germline values: CDR1 GTSNPN, CDR2 SVGIG (reference sequence). The CDR3 runs to 13 residues. V lost 2 bases to trimming and J lost 5 bases; unmatched junction nucleotides: 1. The CDR3 is CAWSRTGDNEQFF. The CDR3 coding sequence is TGTGCCTGGAGTCGGACAGGGGACAATGAGCAGTTCTTC.

The chain combines TRBV19 with TRBJ1-5; D perhaps matches TRBD1 (5 bases). V lost 6 bases and J lost 0, with 12 bases in between. There are 15 residues in the CDR3. Germline CDR1 is LNHDA and CDR2 is SQIVND (reference sequence). The CDR3 sequence is CASRTMGGSNQPQHF. The CDR3 DNA reads TGTGCCAGTAGAACGATGGGGGGTAGCAATCAGCCCCAGCATTTT.

The chain links TRBV30 to TRBJ1-5; D remains ambiguous. With 3 bases removed from V and 7 bases from J, the gap between germline ends came to 19 bases. This CDR3 contains 15 residues. Germline V CDR1 and CDR2: GTSNPN, SVGIG (reference sequence). The CDR3 loop is CAWRRGVAQWQPQHF. In DNA, the CDR3 is TGTGCCTGGAGACGCGGAGTAGCCCAATGGCAGCCCCAGCATTTT. The full variable domain, rest sourced from reference TRBV30 and TRBJ1-5, is SQTIHQWPATLVQPVGSPLSLECTVEGTSNPNLYWYRQAAGRGLQLLFYSVGIGQISSEVPQNLSASRPQDRQFILSSKKLLLSDSGFYLCAWRRGVAQWQPQHFGDGTRLSIL.

A word on this clone: The junction differs from germline at one of its ends, possibly a read error. This chain uses TRBV2 with TRBJ1-2; a weak D match, TRBD1 (5 bases). Germline CDR1 SNHLY, CDR2 FYNNEI. This CDR3 spans 11 amino acids. The CDR3 is CASSRTGSTAF. The CDR3 coding sequence is TGTGCCAGCAGCCGAACAGGCTCTACAGCCTTC.

J is TRBJ2-3 and V is TRBV5-5; 7 bases fit TRBD2. Germline trimming cut 0 bases from V and 2 bases from J; bases unmatched to any gene: 6. Germline values: CDR1 SGHKS, CDR2 YYEKEE (reference sequence). The CDR3 is 16 amino acids. In DNA form, the CDR3 reads TGTGCCAGCAGCTTGGGTCTCGCGGGGGACACAGATACGCAGTATTTT. Protein sequence: CASSLGLAGDTDTQYF.

V usage is TRBV6-5 and J usage is TRBJ2-4; 10 bases are a match to TRBD1. The CDR3 sequence is 15 residues long. V shed 4 bases, J shed 5 bases, and the junction held 5 bases outside the gene matches. The germline V gene has CDR1 MNHEY and CDR2 SVGAGI. The CDR3 bases are TGTGCCAGCAGTTCGGGACAGGGGTCCCAAAACATTCAGTACTTC. This encodes CASSSGQGSQNIQYF.

The CDR3 nucleotides are TGTGCCAGCAGCTTACAGGCAGGGGCCTCCTACGAGCAGTACTTC. Translated: CASSLQAGASYEQYF. This rearrangement joins TRBV7-6 to TRBJ2-7; D possibly corresponds to TRBD1 (6 bases). This CDR3 is 15 amino acids long. Looked up from germline, CDR1 is SGHVS and CDR2 is FNYEAQ. Trimming took 2 bases from V and 0 from J, leaving 11 bases between them.

CDR3 nucleotide sequence: TGTGCCAGCAGTCAAATCTGGGGGCCTAACACCGGGGAGCTGTTTTTT. It encodes CASSQIWGPNTGELFF. This rearrangement joins TRBV11-3 to TRBJ2-2; a weak D match, TRBD1 (6 bases). Trimming removed 6 bases from V and 2 bases from J, with 16 bases in between. Germline CDR1 SGHNT, CDR2 YENEEA. The CDR3 covers 16 residues.

The V and J genes are TRBV5-1 and TRBJ1-1; 7 bases are a match to TRBD1. Germline trimming cut 2 bases from V and 10 bases from J; bases unmatched to any gene: 11. The germline V gene has CDR1 SGHRS and CDR2 YFSETQ. CDR3 length: 14 residues. This chain's CDR3 is CASSLGTASGVAFF. The CDR3 DNA sequence: TGCGCCAGCAGCTTAGGGACAGCATCAGGGGTAGCTTTCTTT.